Described below is a single T cell receptor (beta chain) sequence and its context. This entry comes from a study of blood T cell repertoires in COVID-19. Measured with immunoSEQ multiplex PCR; TCRdb has only the in-frame clones, and not every one. In the table there are under 250,000 clones, under 90% of which are singletons. The clonotype was recovered from a woman of 80 years or more with acute or convalescent COVID-19. Sequencing used peripheral blood.

CDR3: CASDSLRNLLGPQHF. In nucleotides, the CDR3 is TGTGCCAGCGACTCCCTTCGGAACCTTCTGGGGCCCCAGCATTTT. The V call is TRBV21-1, the J call TRBJ1-5. TRBV21-1 is a pseudogene. The CDR3 is 15 residues long.